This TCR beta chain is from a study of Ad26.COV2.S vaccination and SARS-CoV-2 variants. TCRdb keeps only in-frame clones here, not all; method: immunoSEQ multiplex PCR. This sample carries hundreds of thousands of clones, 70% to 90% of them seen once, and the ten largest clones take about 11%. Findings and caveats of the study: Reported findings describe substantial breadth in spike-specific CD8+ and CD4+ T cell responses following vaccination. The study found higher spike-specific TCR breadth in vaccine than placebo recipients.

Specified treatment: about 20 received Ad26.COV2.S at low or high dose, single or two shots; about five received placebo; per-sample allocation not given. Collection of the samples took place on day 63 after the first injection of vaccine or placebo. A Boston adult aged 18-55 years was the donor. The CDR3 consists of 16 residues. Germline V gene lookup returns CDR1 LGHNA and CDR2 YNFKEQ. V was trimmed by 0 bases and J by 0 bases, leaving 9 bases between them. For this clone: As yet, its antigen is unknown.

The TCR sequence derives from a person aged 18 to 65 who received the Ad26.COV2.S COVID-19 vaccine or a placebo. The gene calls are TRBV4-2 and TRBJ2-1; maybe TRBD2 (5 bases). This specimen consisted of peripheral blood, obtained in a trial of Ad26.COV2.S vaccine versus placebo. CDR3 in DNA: TGTGCCAGCAGCCAAGAAGAGGGTAGCTCCTACAATGAGCAGTTCTTC. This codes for CASSQEEGSSYNEQFF.